The rows below give T cell receptor beta chains drawn from one sample of a study of somatic mutations in cytotoxic T cells in rheumatoid arthritis. Generated by immunoSEQ multiplex PCR, the TCRdb table keeps only in-frame clones and is missing some. The sample holds about 20,000 clones, around 81% seen once. Material: CD8+ T cells sorted from blood. These receptors all stem from an adult with rheumatoid arthritis. Both conserved end residues are part of each CDR3. Each record gives: D gene, V gene, J gene, clone size, CDR3 DNA, CDR3 protein. D genes are given only for firm matches. Clone size appears in some rows only: once, few, many, or a class for an expanded clone.

D: NA; V: TRBV6-6; J: TRBJ2-2; size: NA; DNA: TGTGCCAGCAGTCCCCCGGGACAGAACACCGGGGAGCTGTTTTTT; CDR3: CASSPPGQNTGELFF
D: TRBD1; V: TRBV13; J: TRBJ1-5; size: NA; DNA: TGTGCCAGCAGCTGGGGGACAGGGGTAGGTCAGCCCCAGCATTTT; CDR3: CASSWGTGVGQPQHF
D: NA; V: TRBV27; J: TRBJ2-2; size: NA; DNA: TGTGCCAGCAGTTTCCCGGGGGGCTCCACCGGGGAGCTGTTTTTT; CDR3: CASSFPGGSTGELFF
D: TRBD1; V: TRBV2; J: TRBJ1-4; size: NA; DNA: TGTGCCAGCAGCCCCGGGACAGGGTATCCTGAAAAACTGTTTTTT; CDR3: CASSPGTGYPEKLFF
D: NA; V: TRBV28; J: TRBJ2-5; size: NA; DNA: TGTGCCAGCAGTTTCTCGGAGACCCAGTACTTC; CDR3: CASSFSETQYF
D: NA; V: TRBV2; J: TRBJ1-3; size: NA; DNA: TGTGCCAGCAGTGAATCTAGGAGACTCTCTGGAAACACCATATATTTT; CDR3: CASSESRRLSGNTIYF
D: NA; V: TRBV10-3; J: TRBJ1-1; size: NA; DNA: TGTGCCATCAGTGACCTCTTGAACACTGAAGCTTTCTTT; CDR3: CAISDLLNTEAFF
D: NA; V: TRBV5-4; J: TRBJ2-7; size: NA; DNA: TGTGCCAGCAGCACGGGACCCTACGAGCAGTACTTC; CDR3: CASSTGPYEQYF
D: NA; V: TRBV9; J: TRBJ1-3; size: NA; DNA: TGTGCCAGCAGCGTGGGGGACGGAACGGGAAACACCATATATTTT; CDR3: CASSVGDGTGNTIYF
D: NA; V: TRBV4-1; J: TRBJ2-5; size: NA; DNA: TGCGCCAGCAGCCAACGCCTAGAGGGGACCCAGTACTTC; CDR3: CASSQRLEGTQYF
D: TRBD1; V: TRBV9; J: TRBJ2-1; size: NA; DNA: TGTGCCAGCAGCGCCGGGACAGGGGTGGGTGAGCAGTTCTTC; CDR3: CASSAGTGVGEQFF
D: NA; V: TRBV20-1; J: TRBJ1-2; size: once; DNA: TGCAGTGCGGGAGGAAGGAGTGGCTACACCTTC; CDR3: CSAGGRSGYTF
D: NA; V: TRBV19; J: TRBJ2-3; size: NA; DNA: TGTGCCAGTAGTTTCGGACATACGCAGTATTTT; CDR3: CASSFGHTQYF
D: NA; V: TRBV7-8; J: TRBJ1-1; size: NA; DNA: TGTGCCAGCAGCCACCCAGGTGAGGGCACTGAAGCTTTCTTT; CDR3: CASSHPGEGTEAFF
D: NA; V: TRBV9; J: TRBJ1-1; size: NA; DNA: TGTGCCAGTTCGGCAGGAGAGAACACTGAAGCTTTCTTT; CDR3: CASSAGENTEAFF
D: TRBD1; V: TRBV2; J: TRBJ1-2; size: NA; DNA: TGTGCCAGCAGTGAAGCAGCGACAGGGGCTGCAACTGGCTACACCTTC; CDR3: CASSEAATGAATGYTF
D: NA; V: TRBV13; J: TRBJ2-3; size: NA; DNA: TGTGCCAGCAGCTCCGGGGCCCCCACAGATACGCAGTATTTT; CDR3: CASSSGAPTDTQYF
D: NA; V: TRBV9; J: TRBJ1-5; size: once; DNA: TGTGCCAGCAGCCTCGGCATCGTGGGCAATCAGCCCCAGCATTTT; CDR3: CASSLGIVGNQPQHF
D: TRBD2; V: TRBV27; J: TRBJ2-1; size: NA; DNA: TGTGCCAGCAGTTCGCGGACTAGCGGGGACAATGAGCAGTTCTTC; CDR3: CASSSRTSGDNEQFF
D: NA; V: TRBV28; J: TRBJ1-2; size: once; DNA: TGTGCCAGCAGTTCCAGCTTGACTTGGGACTATGGCTACACCTTC; CDR3: CASSSSLTWDYGYTF
D: NA; V: TRBV4-1; J: TRBJ2-6; size: few; DNA: TGCGCCAGCAGCCAAGAGATGGGGTCTGGGGCCAACGTCCTGACTTTC; CDR3: CASSQEMGSGANVLTF
D: NA; V: TRBV28; J: TRBJ2-5; size: NA; DNA: TGTGCCAGCACCCTGTCCAGACAGGAGACCCAGTACTTC; CDR3: CASTLSRQETQYF
D: NA; V: TRBV27; J: TRBJ2-3; size: NA; DNA: TGTGCCAGCAGTTTCCAGGGGCAGTCAGATACGCAGTATTTT; CDR3: CASSFQGQSDTQYF
D: NA; V: TRBV7-8; J: TRBJ1-3; size: NA; DNA: TGTGCCAGCAGCGAGGGGGACGGATCCTCTGGAAACACCATATATTTT; CDR3: CASSEGDGSSGNTIYF
D: NA; V: TRBV19; J: TRBJ1-1; size: NA; DNA: TGTGCCAGTAGCCTGGGGAAGAACACTGAAGCTTTCTTT; CDR3: CASSLGKNTEAFF
D: NA; V: TRBV5-1; J: TRBJ2-1; size: once; DNA: TGCGCCAGCAGCTTGGTCGGGGGTTCGAATGAGCAGTTCTTC; CDR3: CASSLVGGSNEQFF
D: NA; V: TRBV7-3; J: TRBJ2-4; size: NA; DNA: TGTGCCAGCAGCGACCCCACGGAAAACATTCAGTACTTC; CDR3: CASSDPTENIQYF
D: NA; V: TRBV11-3; J: TRBJ2-2; size: once; DNA: TGTGCCAGCAGCTTATACAGGGACAACACCGGGGAGCTGTTTTTT; CDR3: CASSLYRDNTGELFF
D: NA; V: TRBV5-6; J: TRBJ1-1; size: once; DNA: TGTGCCAGCAGCTACGGGGTCAGGGGCACTGAAGCTTTCTTT; CDR3: CASSYGVRGTEAFF
D: NA; V: TRBV19; J: TRBJ1-1; size: NA; DNA: TGTGCCAGTAGTTATCCCTTGAACACTGAAGCTTTCTTT; CDR3: CASSYPLNTEAFF
D: TRBD2; V: TRBV4-2; J: TRBJ2-3; size: NA; DNA: TGTGCCAGCAGCCAAGATCTAGCGGGAGGCACAGATACGCAGTATTTT; CDR3: CASSQDLAGGTDTQYF
D: NA; V: TRBV27; J: TRBJ1-1; size: NA; DNA: TGTGCCAGCAGTTTATCGACGGGGTCCACTGAAGCTTTCTTT; CDR3: CASSLSTGSTEAFF
D: TRBD1; V: TRBV19; J: TRBJ2-7; size: NA; DNA: TGTGCCAGCTCATGGGGGACAGGGGGCAACGAGCAGTACTTC; CDR3: CASSWGTGGNEQYF
D: TRBD1; V: TRBV9; J: TRBJ1-1; size: NA; DNA: TGTGCCAGCAGCCCGGGGACAGAGGGCACTGAAGCTTTCTTT; CDR3: CASSPGTEGTEAFF
D: NA; V: TRBV29-1; J: TRBJ1-1; size: NA; DNA: TGCAGCGTTGAGTCAGGGGTGAACACTGAAGCTTTCTTT; CDR3: CSVESGVNTEAFF
D: NA; V: TRBV7-9; J: TRBJ2-7; size: NA; DNA: TGTGCCAGCAGCATGGAAGCAGGGAACGAGCAGTACTTC; CDR3: CASSMEAGNEQYF
D: NA; V: TRBV11-2; J: TRBJ2-5; size: NA; DNA: TGTGCCAGCAACTCTGTGGGGACCCAGTACTTC; CDR3: CASNSVGTQYF
D: TRBD1; V: TRBV27; J: TRBJ1-1; size: NA; DNA: TGTGCCAGCAGTCAAGGACAGGCTAACACTGAAGCTTTCTTT; CDR3: CASSQGQANTEAFF
D: NA; V: TRBV19; J: TRBJ2-3; size: NA; DNA: TGTGCCAGTAGTATAGGGGCAGGTAGGGGAGATACGCAGTATTTT; CDR3: CASSIGAGRGDTQYF
D: NA; V: TRBV27; J: TRBJ1-5; size: NA; DNA: TGTGCCAGCAGTTTACAGACCCCGAGCATTCGGCCCCAGCATTTT; CDR3: CASSLQTPSIRPQHF
D: NA; V: TRBV10-3; J: TRBJ2-3; size: NA; DNA: TGTGCCATCAAGGGCGGGGCGAGCACAGATACGCAGTATTTT; CDR3: CAIKGGASTDTQYF
D: NA; V: TRBV11-3; J: TRBJ2-7; size: NA; DNA: TGTGCCAGCAGCACGCGGGAATTCTACGAGCAGTACTTC; CDR3: CASSTREFYEQYF
D: TRBD1; V: TRBV5-1; J: TRBJ1-6; size: NA; DNA: TGCGCCAGCAGCTCGGTGACAGGGGGTAGTGATTCACCCCTCCACTTT; CDR3: CASSSVTGGSDSPLHF
D: NA; V: TRBV7-9; J: TRBJ1-1; size: NA; DNA: TGTGCCAGCAGGAAGGGGGTGGGCACTGAAGCTTTCTTT; CDR3: CASRKGVGTEAFF
D: NA; V: TRBV7-9; J: TRBJ1-2; size: NA; DNA: TGTGCCAGCAGCTTAGGCAAATATGGCTACACCTTC; CDR3: CASSLGKYGYTF
D: NA; V: TRBV27; J: TRBJ2-7; size: once; DNA: TGTGCCAGCAGTTTTGGAGGTTGGTCCTACGAGCAGTACTTC; CDR3: CASSFGGWSYEQYF
D: TRBD2; V: TRBV13; J: TRBJ2-7; size: NA; DNA: TGTGCCAGCAGCCCGCTAGGGCTAGCGGGAACGTACGAGCAGTACTTC; CDR3: CASSPLGLAGTYEQYF